This is a list of T cell receptor beta chains from one sample in a study of cytomegalovirus exposure and HLA in healthy donors. Produced via immunoSEQ multiplex PCR; TCRdb's table is partial and in-frame only. The data contain 140,000 to 150,000 clones, roughly three fifths of them singletons. The sample taken for sequencing was PBMCs. Receptor source: a male donor in good health and CMV-seronegative. The CDR3 runs from the conserved cysteine through the conserved F or W. A D gene is named only where the DNA matches it firmly. Where a row states a size, it is once, few, many or the class of an expanded clone; other rows omit it.

>-|TRBJ1-5|TRBV19|-
TGTGCCAGTAGTATCGAGGGTTACAGCAATCAGCCCCAGCATTTT
CASSIEGYSNQPQHF
>TRBD2|TRBJ2-1|TRBV7-6|few
TGTGCCAGCAGCTTGCGGGGGGGCCTCTACAATGAGCAGTTCTTC
CASSLRGGLYNEQFF
>TRBD1|TRBJ1-4|TRBV2|-
TGTGCCAGCGATACAGGGGGCGTTAATGAAAAACTGTTTTTT
CASDTGGVNEKLFF
>TRBD1|TRBJ2-2|TRBV30|-
TGTGCTGGGCAGGGGGCTATAGCCGGGGAGCTGTTTTTT
CAGQGAIAGELFF
>TRBD2|TRBJ2-1|TRBV7-6|-
TGTGCCAGCAGCTGGCTAGCGGGGGGCCTTAGTGAGCAGTTCTTC
CASSWLAGGLSEQFF
>TRBD2|TRBJ2-7|TRBV19|-
TGTGCCAGTAGTATACCCTCTAGCGGGGGGTTCGACGAGCAGTACTTC
CASSIPSSGGFDEQYF
>TRBD1|TRBJ1-1|TRBV27|-
TGTGCCAGCAGTTTGGACAGGGGGGGCACTGAAGCTTTCTTT
CASSLDRGGTEAFF
>TRBD1|TRBJ1-2|TRBV19|once
TGTGCCAGTAGTATTCAGGGACAGAGGAACTATGGCTACACCTTC
CASSIQGQRNYGYTF
>TRBD1|TRBJ1-1|TRBV10-3|-
TGTGCCATCAGACTGACAGGGGAGGACACTGAAGCTTTCTTT
CAIRLTGEDTEAFF
>-|TRBJ1-2|TRBV18|-
TGTGCCAGCTCACCATCCGCTAGGGACTATGGCTACCCCTTC
CASSPSARDYGYPF
>-|TRBJ2-7|TRBV4-1|few
TGCGCCAGCAGCCAAGGTCAACCTATCTACAGGGTTATTGACTACGAGCAGTACTTC
CASSQGQPIYRVIDYEQYF
>TRBD1|TRBJ1-4|TRBV30|-
TGTGCCTGGAGCATGGACAGGGGGAATGAAAAACTGTTTTTT
CAWSMDRGNEKLFF
>TRBD1|TRBJ1-2|TRBV6-5|-
TGTGCCAGCAGTTGGACAGGGGAAAAGGGCAATGGCTACACCTTC
CASSWTGEKGNGYTF
>-|TRBJ2-7|TRBV4-3|-
TGCGCCAGCAGCCCTTGGACAGAATCATACGAGCAGTACTTC
CASSPWTESYEQYF
>TRBD1|TRBJ1-1|TRBV5-4|-
TGTGCCAGCAGCTTGGCCGGACAGGGGCCCCGAGGGGCTTTCTTT
CASSLAGQGPRGAFF
>-|TRBJ2-1|TRBV18|-
TGTGCCAGCTCACCACAGGGGGTCAGGGAAAGCGGTGAGCAGTTCTTC
CASSPQGVRESGEQFF
>TRBD1|TRBJ1-5|TRBV6-6|few
TGTGCCAGCAGCCACAGGGGGCCTAATCAGCCCCAGCATTTT
CASSHRGPNQPQHF
>-|TRBJ1-2|TRBV4-2|-
TGTGCCAGCAGCCAGGGTCCCGTTGGACAGTCAACGTTCTATGGCTACACCTTC
CASSQGPVGQSTFYGYTF
>TRBD1|TRBJ1-5|TRBV7-2|-
TGTGCCAGCAGCTTAGTGGGGTACAGGGGAGATCAGCCCCAGCATTTT
CASSLVGYRGDQPQHF
>-|TRBJ2-4|TRBV6-1|few
TGTGCCAGCAGTGTTGGGACAAGACAAAACATTCAGTACTTC
CASSVGTRQNIQYF
>-|TRBJ2-7|TRBV11-3|-
TGTGCCAGCAGCTTGGGGGCGGTTTCGTACGAGCAGTACTTC
CASSLGAVSYEQYF
>TRBD1|TRBJ1-1|TRBV13|few
TGTGCCAGCAGCTTTGGGACAGGGCGGACTGAAGCTTTCTTT
CASSFGTGRTEAFF
>-|TRBJ1-2|TRBV7-6|-
TGTGCCAGCAGCCCCCGTAATGGCGGCTATGGCTACACCTTC
CASSPRNGGYGYTF
>-|TRBJ1-2|TRBV28|few
TGTGCCAGCAGTCCCCCGAGGGAGGATGGCTACACCTTC
CASSPPREDGYTF
>TRBD1|TRBJ2-7|TRBV19|few
TGTGCCAGTAGTGCCCGGACAGGGGACAACGAGCAGTACTTC
CASSARTGDNEQYF
>-|TRBJ1-4|TRBV7-2|-
TGTGCCAGCAGCTCCCTGAGGGCCCGCGACGGAAAACTGTTTTTT
CASSSLRARDGKLFF
>-|TRBJ1-2|TRBV9|-
TGTGCCAGCAGCGTAGACGGAGGCTACGGCTACACCTTC
CASSVDGGYGYTF
>TRBD2|TRBJ2-1|TRBV7-3|-
TGTGCCAGCAGCGACACTGTAGTGGCTAGCGGGCATTCCTACAATGAGCAGTTCTTC
CASSDTVVASGHSYNEQFF
>-|TRBJ1-1|TRBV5-4|-
TGTGCCAGCAGCTTGGGACTTGTCACGAACACTGAAGCTTTCTTT
CASSLGLVTNTEAFF
>-|TRBJ1-6|TRBV18|-
TGTGCCAGCTCACGGGCAAGCGCGGGGGCGCGCGATAATTCACCCCTCCACTTT
CASSRASAGARDNSPLHF
>-|TRBJ1-1|TRBV7-9|-
TGTGCCAGCAGCTGGGACAAGGCTGAAGCTTTCTTT
CASSWDKAEAFF
>TRBD2|TRBJ2-1|TRBV9|-
TGTGCCAGCAGCTCCCGGACTAGCGGCTCCTACAATGAGCAGTTCTTC
CASSSRTSGSYNEQFF
>-|TRBJ1-1|TRBV7-3|-
TGTGCCAGCAGCCCGCGCAGGGGCCGAGCTTTCTTT
CASSPRRGRAFF
>-|TRBJ1-4|TRBV5-1|-
TGCGCCAGCAGCCTGACAGCCGCAACTAATGAAAAACTGTTTTTT
CASSLTAATNEKLFF
>-|TRBJ1-4|TRBV5-1|-
TGCGCCAGCAGCCCTAGAACAAATGAAAAACTGTTTTTT
CASSPRTNEKLFF
>TRBD1|TRBJ2-7|TRBV29-1|-
TGCAGCGTCCAGACAGGGTGGTCCTACGAGCAGTACTTC
CSVQTGWSYEQYF
>TRBD1|TRBJ1-1|TRBV6-5|-
TGTGCCAGCAGTTACCCTGGACAGGGGGCATCTGAAGCTTTCTTT
CASSYPGQGASEAFF
>TRBD1|TRBJ1-1|TRBV9|-
TGTGCCAGCAGCCCCGCTATGAGGACAGGGCCAAACACTGAAGCTTTCTTT
CASSPAMRTGPNTEAFF
>-|TRBJ1-1|TRBV9|-
TGTGCCAGCAGCCCGCGGACAGCACTGAACACTGAAGCTTTCTTT
CASSPRTALNTEAFF
>-|TRBJ2-2|TRBV5-8|few
TGTGCCAGCAGCTTGGTCTCGAACACCGGGGAGCTGTTTTTT
CASSLVSNTGELFF
>-|TRBJ1-2|TRBV4-3|-
TGCGCCAGCAGCCAAGATAGAGACATAAATGGCTACACCTTC
CASSQDRDINGYTF
>TRBD2|TRBJ2-3|TRBV5-4|few
TGTGCCAGCACTCTCTCCGGACTAGCGGGGGGGAGCACAGATACGCAGTATTTT
CASTLSGLAGGSTDTQYF
>TRBD2|TRBJ2-1|TRBV7-7|-
TGTGCCAGCAGCCCTGGGAGGGGAGGGTACAATGAGCAGTTCTTC
CASSPGRGGYNEQFF
>TRBD2|TRBJ2-1|TRBV4-1|-
TGCGCCAGCAGCCAAGGTCGGGGGGACTCCTACAATGAGCAGTTCTTC
CASSQGRGDSYNEQFF
>TRBD2|TRBJ2-3|TRBV10-2|-
TGCGCCAGCCGGATCACTAGCGGGGGGTTCACAGATACGCAGTATTTT
CASRITSGGFTDTQYF